This TCR beta chain was sequenced for a study of blood T cell repertoires in COVID-19. Study context: The study drew acute and convalescent COVID-19 samples from the United States, Italy and Spain.

Germline CDR1 is LNHNV and CDR2 is YYDKDF (reference sequence). The CDR3 length is 16 residues. V shed 5 bases and J 8 bases; nucleotides not matched to a gene: 11. Method: immunoSEQ multiplex PCR; TCRdb's copy keeps in-frame clones and lacks some. The sample includes more than 150,000 clones, approximately 83% of them seen just once. The sequencing input was peripheral blood. The TCR originated in a man between 65 and 85 years old who had recovered from COVID-19. The chain recombines TRBV15 with TRBJ2-3, with 12 bases that match TRBD2. CDR3 loop: CATSALRLAGVGTQYF. CDR3 coding DNA: TGTGCCACCAGCGCCTTACGACTAGCGGGAGTAGGTACGCAGTATTTT. The full variable domain, with the rest looked up from reference TRBV15 and TRBJ2-3, is DAMVIQNPRYQVTQFGKPVTLSCSQTLNHNVMYWYQQKSSQAPKLLFHYYDKDFNNEADTPDNFQSRRPNTSFCFLDIRSPGLGDTAMYLCATSALRLAGVGTQYFGPGTRLTVL.